This T cell receptor beta chain was sequenced for a study of cytomegalovirus exposure and HLA in healthy donors. It was with 60 Vbeta and 13 Jbeta primers that the PCR ran. Data came from immunoSEQ multiplex PCR; TCRdb stores just in-frame clones and leaves some out. This sample lists some 180,000 clones; its ten largest clones have roughly 6.7%. General study findings and limits: Researchers counted around 180 TCR beta chains as cytomegalovirus-associated. The dataset shows that most TCR sequences were rare, while some public TCRs occurred in many donors. In a later analysis, the majority of CMV-associated beta chains seemingly showed HLA restriction.

The CDR3 spans 15 residues. Germline V lookup: CDR1 SGHTA, CDR2 FQGTGA. Trimming removed 2 bases at V and 5 bases at J, with 15 bases between. To note about this clone: Its antigen is currently unknown.

The TCR comes from a man aged 25 to 40 in good health and CMV-seronegative. The J gene is TRBJ1-2, the V gene TRBV7-3; tentative D call: TRBD1 (6 bases). Source material: PBMCs. CDR3 sequence reads: CASSLLPGVSYGYTF. DNA of the CDR3: TGTGCCAGCAGCTTATTGCCAGGGGTTTCGTATGGCTACACCTTC.